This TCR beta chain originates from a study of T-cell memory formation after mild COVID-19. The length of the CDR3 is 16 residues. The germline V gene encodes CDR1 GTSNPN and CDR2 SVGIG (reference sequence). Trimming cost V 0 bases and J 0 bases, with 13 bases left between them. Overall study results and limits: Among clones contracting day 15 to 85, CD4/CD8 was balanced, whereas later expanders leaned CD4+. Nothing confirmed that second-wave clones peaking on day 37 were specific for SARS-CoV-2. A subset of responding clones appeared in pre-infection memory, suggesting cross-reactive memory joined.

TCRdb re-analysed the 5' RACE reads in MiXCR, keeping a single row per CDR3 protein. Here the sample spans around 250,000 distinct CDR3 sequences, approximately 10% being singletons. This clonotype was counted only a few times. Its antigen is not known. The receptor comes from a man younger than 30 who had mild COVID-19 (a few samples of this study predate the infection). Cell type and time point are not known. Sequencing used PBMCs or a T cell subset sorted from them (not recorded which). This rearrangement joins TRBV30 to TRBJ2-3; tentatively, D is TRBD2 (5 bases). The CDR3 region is CAWSVRPGGSTDTQYF. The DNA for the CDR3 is TGTGCCTGGAGTGTACGACCCGGAGGTAGCACAGATACGCAGTATTTT.